This T cell receptor beta chain was identified in a study of T cell repertoires in ileal Crohn's disease. Notes on this clone: Its antigen is undetermined.

The table came from immunoSEQ multiplex PCR; TCRdb's copy has only in-frame clones and leaves some out. The data show approximately 27,000 clones, with around 80% seen just once and 15% to 20% held by the top ten. This CDR3 has 13 amino acids. Germline values: CDR1 MNHEY, CDR2 SMNVEV (reference sequence). V was shortened by 6 bases and J by 4 bases, with 12 bases between the two germline ends. Whole-study results and caveats: All patients with clonality above 26.8% had endoscopic recurrence.

The specimen sequenced was ileal tissue. The chain is built from TRBV27 and TRBJ1-1; no reliable D call. The clonotype comes from an adult with Crohn's disease. The CDR3 is CASSLRGSTEAFF. The CDR3 DNA follows: TGTGCCAGCAGCTTGAGAGGTAGCACTGAAGCTTTCTTT.